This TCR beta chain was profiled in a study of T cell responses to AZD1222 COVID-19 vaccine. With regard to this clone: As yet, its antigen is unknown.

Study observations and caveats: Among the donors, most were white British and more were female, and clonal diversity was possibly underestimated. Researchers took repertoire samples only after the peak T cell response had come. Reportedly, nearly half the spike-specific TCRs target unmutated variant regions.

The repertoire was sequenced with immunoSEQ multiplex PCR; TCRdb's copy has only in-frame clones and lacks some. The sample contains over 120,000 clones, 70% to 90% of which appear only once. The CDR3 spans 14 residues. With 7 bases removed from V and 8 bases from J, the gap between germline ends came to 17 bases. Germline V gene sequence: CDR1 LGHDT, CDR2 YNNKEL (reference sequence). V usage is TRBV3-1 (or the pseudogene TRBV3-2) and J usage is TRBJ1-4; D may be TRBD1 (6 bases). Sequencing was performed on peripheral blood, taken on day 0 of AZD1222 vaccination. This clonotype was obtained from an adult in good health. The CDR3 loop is CASKSAGVSEKLFF. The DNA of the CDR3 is TGTGCCAGCAAATCGGCAGGGGTTAGCGAAAAACTGTTTTTT.